This entry features one T cell receptor beta chain sequence. In its sample, this clone was seen a few times. Its antigen is still unknown. No quality values exist for individual bases; no much larger clone is one base distant. This entry is derived from a study of sequential checkpoint blockade in melanoma (dated by TCRdb to about 2019). About the study as a whole: In a 1:1 randomization, patients received either first-line nivolumab then ipilimumab (arm A) or ipilimumab then nivolumab (arm B). Maintenance nivolumab came after each of the two trial sequences.

The sample's treatment or condition label, decoded: randomized to nivolumab then ipilimumab (arm A) or the reverse (arm B). None of the trial patients had been given prior DNA-damaging chemotherapy. On a FACS Aria II flow cytometer, live CD3+CD8+ cells that were negative for CD19 and CD56 were sorted from thawed PBMCs. Samples were obtained from patients with melanoma enrolled in CheckMate 064, a randomized, open-label phase II trial of sequential checkpoint blockade. Peripheral blood mononuclear cells were collected by leukapheresis, purified using Ficoll-Paque, and frozen in human serum containing approximately 9.1% DMSO. Purity of sorted blood CD3+CD8+ cells was verified at >95% immediately after sorting, followed by DNA extraction. Broad study findings and their caveats: Validation of the response-prediction model combining TCR metrics and mutation burden is needed in larger, independent patient cohorts.

TCRbeta CDR3 regions were immunosequenced from genomic DNA with the immunoSEQ Assay. Before high-throughput sequencing, genomic DNA was amplified using bias-controlled multiplex PCR. The authors' pipeline ran thus. To quantify the absolute abundance of each unique TCRbeta CDR3 region, the sequences were collapsed and filtered. Clonality, defined as 1 minus Pielou's evenness, was calculated using only productive rearrangements. Clones with significantly greater frequencies in on-treatment versus baseline samples were identified using a previously published method. What TCRdb holds here is the immuneACCESS table cut down to in-frame rearrangements. Part of the clones is not present; checked against another copy, under half of the missing clones reflect an unresolved V gene, and the others are unexplained. That table is the source of V, J and clone size, and D and trimming were worked out from the DNA. For this sample there are about 13,000 clones; about three quarters appear just once. The ten largest clones add up to approximately 32% of the sample.

The source material was CD8+ T cells sorted from blood (inferred from file names), sampled from a patient given nivolumab and ipilimumab in sequence. The source of this sequence is a human donor with melanoma.

The sequenced DNA is TGTGCCAGCAGTGCAGTCGGACACAGCTCCTACGAGCAGTACTTC. Its coded protein is CASSAVGHSSYEQYF. Recombination linked TRBV6-6 to TRBJ2-7; the D gene is possibly TRBD1, with 5 bases matching. A distance of 14 bases separates the germline ends of V and J, which lose 5 bases and 0 bases respectively. According to the germline V gene (reference sequence), CDR1 reads MNHNY and CDR2 reads SVGAGI. CDR3 length: 15 amino acids, cysteine to phenylalanine. Only the CDR3 part of the read is kept: 45 bases, read in frame from the first base.